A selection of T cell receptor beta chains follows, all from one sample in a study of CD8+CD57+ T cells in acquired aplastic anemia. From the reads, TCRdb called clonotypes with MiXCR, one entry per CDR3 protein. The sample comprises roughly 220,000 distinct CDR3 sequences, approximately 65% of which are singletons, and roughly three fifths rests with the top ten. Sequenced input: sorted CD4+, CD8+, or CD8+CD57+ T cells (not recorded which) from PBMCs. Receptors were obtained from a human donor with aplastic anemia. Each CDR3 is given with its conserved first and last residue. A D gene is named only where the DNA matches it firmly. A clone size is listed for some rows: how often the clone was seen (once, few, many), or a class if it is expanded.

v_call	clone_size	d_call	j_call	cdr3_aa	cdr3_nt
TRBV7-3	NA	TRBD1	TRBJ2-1	CASSGQGDLGEQFF	TGTGCCAGCAGTGGACAGGGGGATCTTGGTGAGCAGTTCTTC
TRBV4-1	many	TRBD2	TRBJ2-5	CASSQEVLAGGPGETQYF	TGCGCCAGCAGCCAAGAAGTATTAGCGGGGGGGCCGGGGGAGACCCAGTACTTC
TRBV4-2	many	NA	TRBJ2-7	CASSQVINPPLSFIHEQYF	TGTGCCAGCAGCCAAGTAATAAACCCCCCACTGAGTTTTATCCACGAGCAGTACTTC
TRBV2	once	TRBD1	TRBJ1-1	CARTLTRGGWTEAFF	TGTGCCAGGACCCTGACCAGAGGGGGCTGGACTGAAGCTTTCTTT
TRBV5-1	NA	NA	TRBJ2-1	CASSLGGGAHNEQFF	TGCGCCAGCAGCTTGGGGGGGGGCGCCCACAATGAGCAGTTCTTC
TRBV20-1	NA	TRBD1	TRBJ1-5	CSATGTGDQPQHF	TGCAGTGCTACTGGGACAGGGGATCAGCCCCAGCATTTT
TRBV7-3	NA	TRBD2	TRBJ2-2	CASSPGLASTGELFF	TGTGCCAGTAGTCCGGGACTAGCGTCCACCGGGGAGCTGTTTTTT
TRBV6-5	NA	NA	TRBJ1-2	CASATGTSGYPF	TGTGCCAGCGCAACAGGGACGAGTGGCTACCCCTTC
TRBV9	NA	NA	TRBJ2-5	CASSEADGLGETQYF	TGTGCCAGCAGTGAAGCTGACGGTTTAGGAGAGACCCAGTACTTC
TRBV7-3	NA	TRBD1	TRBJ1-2	CASSLVRQGPYGYTF	TGTGCCAGCAGCTTAGTAAGACAGGGGCCCTATGGCTACACCTTC
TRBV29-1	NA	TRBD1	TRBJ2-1	CSFFVGGEFYNEQFF	TGCAGCTTCTTCGTAGGGGGCGAGTTCTACAATGAGCAGTTCTTC
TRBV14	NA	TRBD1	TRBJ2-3	CASSPGQGAADTQYF	TGTGCCAGCAGCCCGGGACAGGGGGCAGCAGATACGCAGTATTTT
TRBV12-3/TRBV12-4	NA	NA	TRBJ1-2	CASSLVTYGYTF	TGTGCCAGCAGTTTGGTCACCTATGGCTACACCTTC
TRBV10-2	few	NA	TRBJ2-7	CASSEGRASYEQYF	TGCGCCAGCAGTGAGGGCAGGGCTTCCTACGAGCAGTACTTC
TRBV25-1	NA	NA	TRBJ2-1	CASSEYKYNEQFF	TGTGCCAGCAGTGAATACAAATACAATGAGCAGTTCTTC
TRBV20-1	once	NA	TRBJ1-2	CSARRGGARGSYTF	TGCAGTGCCAGGCGGGGCGGGGCCCGAGGGAGCTACACCTTC
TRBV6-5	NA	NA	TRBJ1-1	CASSYFSRVNTEAFF	TGTGCCAGCAGTTACTTTAGCAGGGTGAACACTGAAGCTTTCTTT
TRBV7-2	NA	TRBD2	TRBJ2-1	CASSARAGTSSNEQFF	TGTGCCAGCAGCGCCAGAGCCGGGACTAGCTCGAATGAGCAGTTCTTC
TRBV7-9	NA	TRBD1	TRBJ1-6	CASSLGDSRFGDSPLHF	TGTGCCAGCAGCTTAGGGGACAGTCGGTTTGGCGATTCACCCCTCCACTTT
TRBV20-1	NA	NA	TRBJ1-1	CSAGPVNTEAFF	TGCAGTGCTGGACCGGTGAACACTGAAGCTTTCTTT
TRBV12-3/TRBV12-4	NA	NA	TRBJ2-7	CASSLGGAAEEQYF	TGTGCCAGCAGTTTGGGTGGGGCTGCAGAGGAGCAGTACTTC
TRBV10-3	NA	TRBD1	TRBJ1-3	CAISDLQGDSGNTIYF	TGTGCCATCAGTGACCTACAGGGGGACTCTGGAAACACCATATATTTT
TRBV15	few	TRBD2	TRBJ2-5	CATSVSGRAGETQYF	TGTGCCACCAGCGTAAGCGGGAGGGCCGGGGAGACCCAGTACTTC
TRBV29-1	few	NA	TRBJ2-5	CSVKGRVETQYF	TGCAGCGTTAAAGGCAGGGTAGAGACCCAGTACTTC
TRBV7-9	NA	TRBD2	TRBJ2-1	CASSSGLAGGNEHFF	TGTGCCAGCAGCTCCGGTCTAGCGGGAGGTAATGAGCATTTCTTC
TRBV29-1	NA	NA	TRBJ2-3	CSVEAGATDTQYF	TGCAGCGTTGAAGCGGGAGCCACAGATACGCAGTATTTT
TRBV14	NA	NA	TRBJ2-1	CASRGAVYNEQFF	TGTGCCAGCCGAGGGGCCGTGTACAATGAGCAGTTCTTC
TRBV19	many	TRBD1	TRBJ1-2	CASSPGQVNPYGYTF	TGTGCCAGTAGTCCGGGACAGGTAAACCCCTATGGCTACACCTTC
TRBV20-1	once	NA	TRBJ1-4	CSARGGNEKLFF	TGCAGTGCTAGAGGAGGAAATGAAAAACTGTTTTTT
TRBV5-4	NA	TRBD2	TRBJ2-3	CASSKDGGALDTQYF	TGTGCCAGCAGTAAGGACGGGGGGGCGTTAGATACGCAGTATTTT
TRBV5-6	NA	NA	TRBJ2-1	CASSFLAGWLNEQFF	TGTGCCAGCAGCTTCCTGGCAGGTTGGTTGAATGAGCAGTTCTTC
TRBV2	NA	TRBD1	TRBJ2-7	CASSWDSAYEQYF	TGTGCCAGCAGCTGGGACAGTGCCTACGAGCAGTACTTC
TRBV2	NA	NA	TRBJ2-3	CASSGSSPTDTQYF	TGTGCCAGCAGTGGGTCTAGCCCCACAGATACGCAGTATTTT
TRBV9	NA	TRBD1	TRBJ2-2	CASSVVLDRGELFF	TGTGCCAGCAGCGTAGTGTTGGACAGGGGCGAGCTGTTTTTT
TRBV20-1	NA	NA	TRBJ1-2	CSASAGEGYGYTF	TGCAGTGCTAGTGCGGGGGAGGGCTATGGCTACACCTTC
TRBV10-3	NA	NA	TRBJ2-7	CAISESPGSPYEQYF	TGTGCCATCAGTGAGTCGCCAGGGTCCCCCTACGAGCAGTACTTC
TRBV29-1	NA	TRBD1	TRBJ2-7	CSAGTGTGNEQYF	TGCAGCGCCGGAACCGGGACAGGGAACGAGCAGTACTTC
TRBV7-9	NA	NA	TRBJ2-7	CASSLFQGDTYEQYF	TGTGCCAGCAGCTTATTCCAGGGCGATACCTACGAGCAGTACTTC
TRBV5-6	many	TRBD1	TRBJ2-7	CASTAGTGFYEQYF	TGTGCCAGCACGGCCGGGACAGGGTTCTACGAGCAGTACTTC
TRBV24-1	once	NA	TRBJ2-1	CATSDKGPGYNEQFF	TGTGCCACCAGTGACAAGGGCCCTGGCTACAATGAGCAGTTCTTC
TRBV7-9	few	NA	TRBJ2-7	CASSSITREAGNEQYF	TGTGCCAGCAGCTCAATAACTAGGGAGGCTGGTAACGAGCAGTACTTC
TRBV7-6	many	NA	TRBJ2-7	CASSLGSGMTTPSYEQYF	TGTGCCAGCAGCTTAGGATCTGGGATGACTACCCCATCCTACGAGCAGTACTTC
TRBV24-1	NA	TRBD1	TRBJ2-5	CATDRGDQETQYF	TGTGCCACTGACAGGGGCGATCAAGAGACCCAGTACTTC